This TCR beta chain was captured in a study of blood T cells in healthy people across ages (dated by TCRdb to about 2015). Some background on the complete study: In model experiments, roughly one uniquely barcoded TCR beta cDNA molecule per two T cells was captured by template switching. Age-related changes in TCR beta repertoire diversity were measured in the study by deep sequencing normalized with unique cDNA molecular identifiers. Four age groups were formed from the donors: young (average approximately 15 years), middle-aged (around 40), aged (around 68) and long-lived (around 80). Donors of different ages were randomly distributed across sequencing lanes to avoid experimental bias. Two additional independent replicas of 1 million unique cDNA reads from the same blood draw were analyzed for two donors (one aged 18 to 29 and one aged 80 or older). Results and caveats for the whole study, not just this receptor: The CMV infection status of donors was not known, potentially confounding age-related changes in expanded clonotypes. Conclusive comparison of naive and antigen-experienced compartments was prevented by the profiling of bulk unsorted PBMCs. The long-lived group showed more naive CD4+ T cells, fewer expanded clones and increased TCR diversity than the aged group, suggesting age selection. Observed TCR beta diversity per million T cells fell roughly linearly with age, and a significant reduction was already apparent by age around 40. Observed TCR beta diversity correlated strongly with the percentage of naive T cells measured by flow cytometry. Total diversity estimates from one million sequenced T cells were considered lower bounds and underestimates.

The CDR3 sequence holds 19 residues, the cysteine and phenylalanine included. Only the CDR3 part of the read is kept: 57 bases, read in frame from the first base. The germline V gene encodes CDR1 MGHRA and CDR2 YSYEKL. The germline ends are 24 bases apart after V is trimmed by 3 bases and J by 4 bases. To note about this clonotype: The specificity of this receptor is unknown. Base qualities are not provided; no much larger clone lies one nucleotide away.

Donors were approximately 42 systemically healthy Caucasian individuals from Russia aged roughly 6 to 95 years. Around 9.7 milliliters of peripheral blood were collected from each donor into EDTA-treated Vacutainer tubes. Ficoll-Paque density-gradient centrifugation was used to isolate PBMCs, with at least 7 million per sample. Total RNA, at least 6 micrograms per sample, was extracted from PBMCs with Trizol reagent. For every donor, flow cytometry on a PBMC aliquot measured the percentage of naive CD45RAhigh/CD27high T cells. Library preparation used 5' RACE. The reads were generated on an Illumina HiSeq 2500. A second PCR of about 7 to 12 cycles was performed with a sample-barcoded 5' primer and a J-beta primer mix. Each TCR beta cDNA molecule received a unique molecular identifier from a template-switch 5' adaptor carrying 12 random nucleotides. At least 2.5 million CDR3-containing paired-end reads were obtained from each sample. First-strand cDNA synthesis was performed from all RNA using the Mint cDNA synthesis kit, with priming by a TRBC-specific oligonucleotide. Following uracil-DNA glycosylase treatment, all cDNA underwent a first 18-cycle PCR with the universal primers M1SS and BC2_uni_R. The study's processing was this. Each sample was normalized by randomly selecting 1 million high-quality reads, each carrying a distinct molecular identifier. Instead of being binned into consensus sequences, reads that shared molecular identifiers were thrown out. MiTCR, run with a Q25 quality threshold and the strictest error-elimination algorithm, handled CDR3 identification, clonotype clustering and error correction. A nonparametric unseen species model with Euler transformation was used to estimate lower-bound total TCR beta diversity. TCRdb trimmed the raw reads at Q25, called clones with MiXCR and kept productive beta chains. Records with the same CDR3 protein are collapsed into one entry carrying the most frequent genes and DNA. TCRdb, not the authors, supplied the V and J calls. The sample table contains roughly 900,000 distinct CDR3 sequences; only one count was recorded for about 44% of them. Of the sample, roughly 12% falls within the top ten clones.

The clonotype was recovered from a man in his thirties or forties in good health. Sample: blood. The sequence links TRBV4-1 to TRBJ2-2, with TRBD2 as a weak D call on 5 bases. In nucleotides, the sequence is TGCGCCAGCAGCCAGGGTCGGGCTTTCGGTAGGACTGCCACCGGGGAGCTGTTTTTT. This gives the protein CASSQGRAFGRTATGELFF.